The entry below gives a single T cell receptor beta chain sequence along with its context. Measured with immunoSEQ multiplex PCR; TCRdb has only the in-frame clones, and not every one. Of 150,000 to 200,000 clones listed, around 90% are singletons. This entry is derived from a study of control samples from healthy donors and cancer patients. The CDR3 totals 15 residues. V dropped 7 bases and J dropped 2 bases, with 19 bases sitting between them. The germline gives CDR1 GTSNPN, CDR2 SVGIG (reference sequence). Input material: blood. This chain joins TRBV30 and TRBJ2-3, with D perhaps TRBD1 or TRBD2 (6 bases each). The clonotype originates from a man aged 30 to 45 in good health. Here the CDR3 DNA reads TGTGCCTCGCGGAAGGACAGCGGGCCCACAGATACGCAGTATTTT. Its translation is CASRKDSGPTDTQYF.